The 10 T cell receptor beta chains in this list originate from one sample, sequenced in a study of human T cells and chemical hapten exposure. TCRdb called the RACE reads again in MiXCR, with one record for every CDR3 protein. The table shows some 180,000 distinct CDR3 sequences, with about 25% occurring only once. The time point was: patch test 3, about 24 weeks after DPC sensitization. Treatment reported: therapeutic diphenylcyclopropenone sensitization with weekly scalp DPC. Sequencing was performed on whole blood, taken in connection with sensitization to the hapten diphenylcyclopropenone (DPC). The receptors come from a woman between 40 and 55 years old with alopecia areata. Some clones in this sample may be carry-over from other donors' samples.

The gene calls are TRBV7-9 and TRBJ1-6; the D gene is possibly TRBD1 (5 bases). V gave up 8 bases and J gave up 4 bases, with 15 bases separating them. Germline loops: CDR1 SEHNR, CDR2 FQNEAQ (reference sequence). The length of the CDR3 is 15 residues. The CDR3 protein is CASCIGTEYNSPLHF. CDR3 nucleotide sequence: TGTGCCAGCTGCATTGGGACGGAATATAATTCACCCCTCCACTTT.

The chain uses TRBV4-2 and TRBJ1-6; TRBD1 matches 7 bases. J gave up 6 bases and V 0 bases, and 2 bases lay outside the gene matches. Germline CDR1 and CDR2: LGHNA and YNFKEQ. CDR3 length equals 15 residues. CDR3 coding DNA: TGTGCCAGCAGCCAAGAAGGACAGGTTAATTCACCCCTCCACTTT. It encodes CASSQEGQVNSPLHF.

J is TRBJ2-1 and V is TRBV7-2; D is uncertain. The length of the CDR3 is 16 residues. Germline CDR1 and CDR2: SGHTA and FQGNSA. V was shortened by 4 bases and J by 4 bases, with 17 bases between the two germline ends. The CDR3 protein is CASSSTSFGFYNEQFF. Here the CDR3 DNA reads TGTGCCAGCAGCTCCACATCGTTTGGGTTTTACAATGAGCAGTTCTTC.

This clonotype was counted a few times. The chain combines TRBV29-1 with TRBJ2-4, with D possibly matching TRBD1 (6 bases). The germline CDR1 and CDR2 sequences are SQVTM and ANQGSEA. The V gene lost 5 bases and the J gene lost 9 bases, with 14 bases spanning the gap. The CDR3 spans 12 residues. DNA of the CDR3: TGCAGCGTTTCACCACAGGGCACCATTCAGTACTTC. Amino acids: CSVSPQGTIQYF.

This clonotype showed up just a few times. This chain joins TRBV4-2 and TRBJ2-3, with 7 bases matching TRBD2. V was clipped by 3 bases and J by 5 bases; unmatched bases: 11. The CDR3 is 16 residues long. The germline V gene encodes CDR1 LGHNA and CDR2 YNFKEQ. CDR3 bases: TGTGCCAGCAGCCAGGCCCAGACGGGAGGCTTAGATACGCAGTATTTT. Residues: CASSQAQTGGLDTQYF.

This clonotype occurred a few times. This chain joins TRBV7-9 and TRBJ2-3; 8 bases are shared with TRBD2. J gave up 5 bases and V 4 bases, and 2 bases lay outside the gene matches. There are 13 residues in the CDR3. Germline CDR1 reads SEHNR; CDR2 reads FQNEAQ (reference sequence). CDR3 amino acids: CASSWLAGDTQYF. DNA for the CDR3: TGTGCCAGCAGCTGGCTAGCGGGAGATACGCAGTATTTT.

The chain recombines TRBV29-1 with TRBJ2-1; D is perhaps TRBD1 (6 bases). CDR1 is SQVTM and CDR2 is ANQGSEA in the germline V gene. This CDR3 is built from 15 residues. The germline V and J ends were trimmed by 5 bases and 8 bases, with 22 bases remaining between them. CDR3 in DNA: TGCAGCGTTTTTGGCGAAGGGGGTGGAATTCATGAGCAGTTCTTC. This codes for CSVFGEGGGIHEQFF.

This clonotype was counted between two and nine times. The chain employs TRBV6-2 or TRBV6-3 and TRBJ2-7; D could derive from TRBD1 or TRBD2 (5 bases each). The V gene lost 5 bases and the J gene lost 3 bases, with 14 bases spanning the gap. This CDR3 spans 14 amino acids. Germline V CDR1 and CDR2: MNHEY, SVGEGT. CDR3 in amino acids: CASSRDVPFYEQYF. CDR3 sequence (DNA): TGTGCCAGCAGTAGGGACGTACCGTTCTACGAGCAGTACTTC.

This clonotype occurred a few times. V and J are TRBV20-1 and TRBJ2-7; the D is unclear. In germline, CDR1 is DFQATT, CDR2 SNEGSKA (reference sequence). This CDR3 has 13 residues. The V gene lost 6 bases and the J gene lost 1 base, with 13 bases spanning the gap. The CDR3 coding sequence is TGCAGTGCCAGGCAGGCCTTGTCCTACGAGCAGTACTTC. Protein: CSARQALSYEQYF.

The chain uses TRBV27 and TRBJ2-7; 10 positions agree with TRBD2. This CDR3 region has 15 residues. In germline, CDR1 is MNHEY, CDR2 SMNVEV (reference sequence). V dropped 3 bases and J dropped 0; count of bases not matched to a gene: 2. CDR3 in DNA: TGTGCCAGCAGTTTCAGCGGGAGGGCCTCCTACGAGCAGTACTTC. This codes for CASSFSGRASYEQYF.